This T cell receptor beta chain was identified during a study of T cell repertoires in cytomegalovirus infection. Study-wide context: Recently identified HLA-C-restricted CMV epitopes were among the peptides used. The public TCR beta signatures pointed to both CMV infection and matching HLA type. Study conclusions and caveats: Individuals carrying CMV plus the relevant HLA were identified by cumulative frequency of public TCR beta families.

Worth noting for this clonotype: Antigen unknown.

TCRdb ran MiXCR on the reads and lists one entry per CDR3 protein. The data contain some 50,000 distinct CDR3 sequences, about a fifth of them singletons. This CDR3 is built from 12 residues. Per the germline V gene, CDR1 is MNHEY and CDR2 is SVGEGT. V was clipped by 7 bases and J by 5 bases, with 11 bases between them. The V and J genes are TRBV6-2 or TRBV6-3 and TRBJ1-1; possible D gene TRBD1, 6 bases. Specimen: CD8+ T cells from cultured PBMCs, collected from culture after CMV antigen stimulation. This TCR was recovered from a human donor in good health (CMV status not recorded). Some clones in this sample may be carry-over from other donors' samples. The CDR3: CASTQGRTEAFF. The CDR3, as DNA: TGTGCCAGCACCCAGGGGAGGACTGAAGCTTTCTTT.